The clone carrying this T cell receptor beta chain was seen only a few times. Antigen specificity is unknown. The sample originates from a study of T-cell memory formation after mild COVID-19. Study context: For the most part, TCR clusters were specific to one donor. Findings and caveats of the study: CD4/CD8 balance characterized clones contracting day 15 to 85, and CD4+ skew characterized later expanders.

TCRdb re-derived calls from the 5' RACE reads in MiXCR, one entry per CDR3 protein. Among about 600,000 distinct CDR3 sequences listed, roughly 20% were seen once. This CDR3 comprises 16 residues. Looked up from germline, CDR1 is MNHEY and CDR2 is SVGAGI. Trimming left V 0 bases short and J 2 bases short, with 12 bases between. What was sequenced was PBMCs or a T cell subset sorted from them (not recorded which). V is TRBV6-5 and J is TRBJ2-3, with a tentative D call TRBD2 (6 bases). The clonotype comes from an adult woman who had mild COVID-19 (a few samples of this study predate the infection). Cell type and time point are not known. DNA for the CDR3: TGTGCCAGCAGTTACTCGATAGCGGACCACACAGATACGCAGTATTTT. This translates into CASSYSIADHTDTQYF.